The present entry profiles one T cell receptor (beta chain) with its context. What it recognizes is unknown. Assay used: immunoSEQ multiplex PCR; TCRdb lists only in-frame clones, some missing. This table has over 100,000 clones, 92% appearing once. This record belongs to a study of siplizumab effects on memory and regulatory T cells. CDR1 is SGHDN, CDR2 FVKESK, per germline. The ends were cut back, 4 bases at V and 1 base at J, with 19 bases in the middle. This CDR3 spans 17 amino acids. Study-wide results and caveats: About 75-95% of proliferating CD4+ or CD8+ clones had no assignable naive or memory phenotype. Naive T cell populations appeared to exhibit greater diversity than memory cells and appeared to be major alloresponse contributors. Suppression by proliferating Tregs derived from siplizumab cultures was not verified. With siplizumab, mappable alloreactive CD4+ clones averaged about 70% Treg-derived, versus approximately 29% in controls.

The source of this sequence is a human donor in good health. Sequenced sample: CD4+ T cells sorted from blood. The chain employs TRBV14 and TRBJ1-2; a possible D gene is TRBD1 (6 bases). CDR3 sequence: CASSPRGSGGLNYGYTF. CDR3 coding DNA: TGTGCCAGCAGCCCACGAGGGAGCGGGGGCCTTAACTATGGCTACACCTTC.